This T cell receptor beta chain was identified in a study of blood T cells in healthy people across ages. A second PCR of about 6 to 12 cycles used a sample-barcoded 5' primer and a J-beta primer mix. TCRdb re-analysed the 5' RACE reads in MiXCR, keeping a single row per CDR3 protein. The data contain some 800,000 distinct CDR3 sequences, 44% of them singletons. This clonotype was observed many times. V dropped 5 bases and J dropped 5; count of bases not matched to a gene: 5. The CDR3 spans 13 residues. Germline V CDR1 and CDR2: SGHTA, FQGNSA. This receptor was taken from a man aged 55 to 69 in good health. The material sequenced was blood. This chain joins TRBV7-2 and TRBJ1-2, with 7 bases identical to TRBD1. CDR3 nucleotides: TGTGCCAGCAGCCAGGACAGGTGGTATGGCTACACCTTC. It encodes CASSQDRWYGYTF.